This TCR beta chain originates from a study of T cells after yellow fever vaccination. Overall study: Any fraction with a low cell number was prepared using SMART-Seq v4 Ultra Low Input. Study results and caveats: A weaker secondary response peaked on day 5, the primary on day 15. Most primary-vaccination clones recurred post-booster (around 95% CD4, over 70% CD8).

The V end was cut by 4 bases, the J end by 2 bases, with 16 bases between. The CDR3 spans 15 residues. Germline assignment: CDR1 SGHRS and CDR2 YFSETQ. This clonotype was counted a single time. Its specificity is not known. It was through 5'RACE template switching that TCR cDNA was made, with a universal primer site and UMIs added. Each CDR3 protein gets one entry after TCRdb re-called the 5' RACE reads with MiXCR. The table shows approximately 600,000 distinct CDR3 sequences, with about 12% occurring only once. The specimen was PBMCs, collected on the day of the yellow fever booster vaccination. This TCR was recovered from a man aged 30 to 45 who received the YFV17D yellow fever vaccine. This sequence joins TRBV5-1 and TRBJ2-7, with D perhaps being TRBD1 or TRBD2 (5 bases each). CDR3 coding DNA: TGCGCCAGCAGCACCGGGACGGCCCGGACCTACGAGCAGTACTTC. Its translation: CASSTGTARTYEQYF.